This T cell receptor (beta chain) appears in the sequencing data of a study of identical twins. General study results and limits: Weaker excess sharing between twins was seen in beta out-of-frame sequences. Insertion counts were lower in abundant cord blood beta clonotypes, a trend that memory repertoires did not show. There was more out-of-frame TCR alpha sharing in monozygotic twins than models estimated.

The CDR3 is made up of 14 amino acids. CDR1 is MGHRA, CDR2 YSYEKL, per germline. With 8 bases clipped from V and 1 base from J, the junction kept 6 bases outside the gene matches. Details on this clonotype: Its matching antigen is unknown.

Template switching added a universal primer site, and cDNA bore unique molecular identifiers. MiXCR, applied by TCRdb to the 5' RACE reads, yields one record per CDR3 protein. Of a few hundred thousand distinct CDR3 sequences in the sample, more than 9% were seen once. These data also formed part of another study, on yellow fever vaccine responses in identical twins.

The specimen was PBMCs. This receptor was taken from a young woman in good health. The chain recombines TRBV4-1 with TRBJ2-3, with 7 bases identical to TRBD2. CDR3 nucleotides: TGCGCCAGCGCCTGGGCGGGGGGCACAGATACGCAGTATTTT. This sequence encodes CASAWAGGTDTQYF.